These 20 T cell receptor beta chains were all obtained from the same sample, sequenced in a study of blood T cell repertoires in COVID-19 (dated by TCRdb to about 2020). Preparation of the library involved the immunoSEQ multiplex PCR assay. Held by TCRdb, this immuneACCESS table contains in-frame sequences only and omits some clones. Under half of the omission traces to an unresolved V gene where checked; the cause of the rest is unknown. The sample table shows roughly 330,000 clones, and roughly 82% are seen once. Jointly, the top ten make up around 1.5% of the sample. Sequencing was carried out using peripheral blood. These receptors were collected from a woman aged 45-59 years with acute or convalescent COVID-19.

The CDR3 sequence is CASSPPSKETQYF. CDR3 bases: TGTGCCAGCTCACCACCGAGTAAAGAGACCCAGTACTTC. V usage is TRBV18 and J usage is TRBJ2-5; D gene unclear. This CDR3 has 13 amino acids. Trimming pared 0 bases from V and 3 bases from J, leaving 5 bases between. The germline V gene encodes CDR1 KGHSH and CDR2 LQKENI.

This clone was counted once. A much larger clone sits a single nucleotide away, making a read error possible. The gene calls are TRBV7-8 and TRBJ1-1; D possibly corresponds to TRBD1 (6 bases). Germline V gene sequence: CDR1 SGHVS, CDR2 FQNEAQ. V lost 3 bases and J lost 2, with 7 bases in between. The CDR3 length is 13 residues. The DNA of the CDR3 is TGTGCCAGCAGCTTGGACAGCAACACTGAAGCTTTCTTT. This encodes CASSLDSNTEAFF. Full variable domain (rest looked up from reference TRBV7-8 and TRBJ1-1): GAGVSQSPRYKVAKRGQDVALRCDPISGHVSLFWYQQALGQGPEFLTYFQNEAQLDKSGLPSDRFFAERPEGSVSTLKIQRTQQEDSAVYLCASSLDSNTEAFFGQGTRLTVV.

The chain joins TRBV5-1 to TRBJ1-4; TRBD1 agrees at 8 bases. This CDR3 region has 16 residues. Germline values: CDR1 SGHRS, CDR2 YFSETQ. The V and J ends lost 0 bases and 7 bases, in that order; junction bases with no gene match: 8. CDR3 sequence reads: CASSLAAQGASEKLFF. CDR3 nucleotide sequence: TGCGCCAGCAGCTTGGCCGCGCAGGGGGCGAGTGAAAAACTGTTTTTT.

The chain joins TRBV4-3 to TRBJ2-7; 9 nucleotides agree with TRBD1. The length of the CDR3 is 17 residues. With 0 bases clipped from V and 3 bases from J, the junction kept 9 bases outside the gene matches. The germline V gene has CDR1 LGHNA and CDR2 YSLEER. DNA of the CDR3: TGCGCCAGCAGCCAAGATCTGGGAGGGACAGGGATCTACGAGCAGTACTTC. It translates to CASSQDLGGTGIYEQYF.

The chain has TRBV10-3 and TRBJ1-2; D might be TRBD1 (6 bases). Germline CDR1 ENHRY, CDR2 SYGVKD. CDR3 length: 13 residues. Trimming removed 5 bases at V and 3 bases at J, with 10 bases between. The CDR3 loop reads CAISKQGDYGYTF. CDR3 DNA sequence: TGTGCCATCAGTAAACAGGGCGACTATGGCTACACCTTC.

The chain couples TRBV9 to TRBJ2-3; tentative D call: TRBD1 (5 bases). Looked up from germline, CDR1 is SGDLS and CDR2 is YYNGEE. V was pared by 2 bases and J by 0 bases, with 13 bases between. The CDR3 loop spans 16 amino acids. CDR3 sequence reads: CASSVQGNPSTDTQYF. Written as DNA, the CDR3 is TGTGCCAGCAGCGTCCAGGGTAACCCTAGCACAGATACGCAGTATTTT.

V gene TRBV5-1 combines with J gene TRBJ2-3; 9 bases agree with TRBD2. With 4 bases clipped from V and 5 bases from J, the junction kept 8 bases outside the gene matches. Germline CDR1 SGHRS, CDR2 YFSETQ. CDR3 length: 15 residues. CDR3 sequence reads: CASSGSGSYRDTQYF. In DNA, the CDR3 is TGCGCCAGCAGCGGTAGCGGGAGTTATCGAGATACGCAGTATTTT.

The V call is TRBV6-5, the J call TRBJ1-1, with a weak D call TRBD1 (6 bases). V lost 6 bases and J lost 9, with 11 bases in between. Germline assignment: CDR1 MNHEY and CDR2 SVGAGI. This CDR3 has 11 amino acids. The CDR3 DNA reads TGTGCCAGCAGAACCGGGACAAAAGCTTTCTTT. This encodes CASRTGTKAFF.

The chain has TRBV5-1 and TRBJ1-1; 9 bases are shared with TRBD1. Germline V gene sequence: CDR1 SGHRS, CDR2 YFSETQ. The CDR3 is made up of 17 amino acids. V lost 6 bases to trimming and J lost 0 bases; unmatched junction nucleotides: 12. The DNA of the CDR3 is TGCGCCAGCAAAAGTCGGGGACAGGGCGCCGTGAACACTGAAGCTTTCTTT. As protein: CASKSRGQGAVNTEAFF.

The CDR3 here is CASSRSLAEANNEQFF. As DNA, the CDR3 is TGCGCCAGCAGCCGCTCTCTAGCGGAGGCCAACAATGAGCAGTTCTTC. This chain uses TRBV5-1 with TRBJ2-1, with TRBD2 identical over 7 bases. CDR1 SGHRS and CDR2 YFSETQ come from the germline V gene. The CDR3 length is 16 residues. J gave up 5 bases and V 4 bases, and 12 bases lay outside the gene matches.

This chain joins TRBV29-1 and TRBJ2-3, with TRBD2 identical over 8 bases. Germline lookup yields CDR1 SQVTM and CDR2 ANQGSEA. V was clipped by 4 bases and J by 0 bases; unmatched bases: 9. This CDR3 has 16 residues. CDR3: CSVGRSSGSSTDTQYF. The DNA for the CDR3 is TGCAGCGTTGGGCGTTCTAGCGGGTCTAGCACAGATACGCAGTATTTT.

This clone occurred once. CDR3 sequence reads: CASSLGVRASGSYNEQFF. The CDR3 DNA reads TGTGCCAGCAGCTTAGGAGTGCGCGCTAGCGGATCCTACAATGAGCAGTTCTTC. V is TRBV7-8 and J is TRBJ2-1; TRBD2 matches 7 bases. The germline gives CDR1 SGHVS, CDR2 FQNEAQ. The J segment lost 1 base and the V segment lost 1 base, leaving 10 bases of the junction unmatched. This CDR3 is 18 amino acids long.

The chain carries TRBV2 and TRBJ2-1; no reliable D call. There are 18 residues in the CDR3. Germline-derived CDR1 and CDR2 are SNHLY and FYNNEI. V was trimmed by 0 bases and J by 0 bases, leaving 15 bases between them. CDR3 region: CASSEARVWANSYNEQFF. DNA for the CDR3: TGTGCCAGCAGTGAAGCAAGAGTGTGGGCCAACTCCTACAATGAGCAGTTCTTC.

V usage is TRBV7-9 and J usage is TRBJ1-5, with D possibly TRBD1 on 6 matching bases. The CDR3 extends over 15 amino acids. CDR1 is SEHNR and CDR2 is FQNEAQ in the germline V gene (reference sequence). Trimming took off 5 bases at V and 0 bases at J, with 11 bases between the two ends. The CDR3, as DNA: TGTGCCAGCAGCAACCGGGACAATAGCAATCAGCCCCAGCATTTT. Amino acids: CASSNRDNSNQPQHF.

The rearrangement joins TRBV27 to TRBJ2-3; the D is unclear. V lost 2 bases, J lost 3 bases, and 6 bases lay in between. CDR3 size: 13 residues. CDR1 is MNHEY and CDR2 is SMNVEV in the germline V gene (reference sequence). The CDR3 here is CASSLGRTDTQYF. CDR3 bases: TGTGCCAGCAGTTTAGGTAGAACAGATACGCAGTATTTT.

This clone was seen more than once but under ten times. This chain uses TRBV7-3 with TRBJ2-1; 10 bases are a match to TRBD2. The CDR3 is 19 amino acids. The V gene end was trimmed by 5 bases and the J gene end by 1 base; junction bases not matched to a gene: 14. Germline lookup yields CDR1 SGHTA and CDR2 FQGTGA. The CDR3 is CASSPLRAGGRSSYNEQFF. The CDR3 bases are TGTGCCAGCAGCCCTCTCCGAGCGGGAGGGAGGAGTTCCTACAATGAGCAGTTCTTC.

The chain carries TRBV24-1 and TRBJ1-2; D is unresolved. Germline CDR1 is KGHDR and CDR2 is SFDVKD. The CDR3 has 11 amino acids. The V gene lost 4 bases and the J gene lost 4 bases, with 3 bases spanning the gap. CDR3 coding DNA: TGTGCCACCAGTGAACTCTATGGCTACACCTTC. Its protein is CATSELYGYTF.

The rearrangement uses TRBV7-7 and TRBJ2-3; 10 positions agree with TRBD2. The ends lost 4 bases at V and 1 base at J; junction bases unmatched: 2. CDR3 length equals 15 residues. Germline V gene data show CDR1 as SSHAT and CDR2 as FNYEAQ (reference sequence). CDR3 sequence (DNA): TGTGCCAGCAGCTCCGGACTAGCGGGCACAGATACGCAGTATTTT. It encodes CASSSGLAGTDTQYF.

The CDR3 is CASSFKTGGREQYF. The CDR3 bases are TGTGCCAGCAGCTTTAAGACCGGGGGTCGCGAGCAGTACTTC. The rearrangement uses TRBV5-4 and TRBJ2-7, with a weak D call TRBD2 (6 bases). V dropped 2 bases and J dropped 6 bases, with 15 bases sitting between them. This CDR3 is 14 amino acids long. CDR1 is SGHNT, CDR2 YYREEE, per germline (reference sequence).

The rearrangement joins TRBV24-1 to TRBJ2-5, with TRBD1 matching over 8 bases. V lost 3 bases and J lost 4; bases outside the gene matches: 6. Germline V gene lookup returns CDR1 KGHDR and CDR2 SFDVKD. The CDR3 length is 15 residues. For the CDR3, the DNA is TGTGCCACCAGTGATGCGACAGGGGCCATAGAGACCCAGTACTTC. Protein product: CATSDATGAIETQYF.